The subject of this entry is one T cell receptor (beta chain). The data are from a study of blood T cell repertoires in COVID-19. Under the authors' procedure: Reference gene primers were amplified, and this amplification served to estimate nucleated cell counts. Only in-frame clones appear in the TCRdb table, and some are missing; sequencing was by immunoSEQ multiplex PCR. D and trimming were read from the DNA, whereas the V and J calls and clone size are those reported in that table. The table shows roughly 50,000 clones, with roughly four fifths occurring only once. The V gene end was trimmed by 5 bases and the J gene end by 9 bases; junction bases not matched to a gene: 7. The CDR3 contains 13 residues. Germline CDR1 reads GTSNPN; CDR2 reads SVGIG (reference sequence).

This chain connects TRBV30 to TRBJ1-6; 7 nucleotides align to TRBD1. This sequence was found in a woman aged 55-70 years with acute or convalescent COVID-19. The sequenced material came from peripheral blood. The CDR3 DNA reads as TGTGCCTGGGCTGACAGGGTTCGTTCACCCCTCCACTTT. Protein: CAWADRVRSPLHF.